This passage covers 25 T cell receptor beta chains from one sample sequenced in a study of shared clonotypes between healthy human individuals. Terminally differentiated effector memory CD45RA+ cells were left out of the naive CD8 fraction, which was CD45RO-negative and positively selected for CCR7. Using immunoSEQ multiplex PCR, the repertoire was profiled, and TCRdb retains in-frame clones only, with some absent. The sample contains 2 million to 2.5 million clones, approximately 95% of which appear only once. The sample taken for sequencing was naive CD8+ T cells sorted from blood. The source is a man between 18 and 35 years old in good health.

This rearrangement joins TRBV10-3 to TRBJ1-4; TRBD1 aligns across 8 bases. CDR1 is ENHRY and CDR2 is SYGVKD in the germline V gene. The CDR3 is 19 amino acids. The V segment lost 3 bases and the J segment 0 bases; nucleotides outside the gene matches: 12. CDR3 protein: CAISDLGQGPYATNEKLFF. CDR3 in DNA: TGTGCCATCAGTGATCTCGGACAGGGCCCTTATGCAACTAATGAAAAACTGTTTTTT.

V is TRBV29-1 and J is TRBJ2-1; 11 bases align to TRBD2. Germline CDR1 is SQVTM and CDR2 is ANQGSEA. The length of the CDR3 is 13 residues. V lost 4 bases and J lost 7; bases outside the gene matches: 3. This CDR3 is CSVVAGGPNEQFF. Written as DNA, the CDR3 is TGCAGCGTTGTAGCGGGAGGGCCAAATGAGCAGTTCTTC.

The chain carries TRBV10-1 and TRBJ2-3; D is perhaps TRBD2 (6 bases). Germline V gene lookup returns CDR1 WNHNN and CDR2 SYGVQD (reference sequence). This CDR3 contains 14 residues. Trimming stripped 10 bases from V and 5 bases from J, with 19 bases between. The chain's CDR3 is CATHYTGEKDTQYF. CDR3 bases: TGCGCCACCCACTACACGGGGGAGAAAGATACGCAGTATTTT.

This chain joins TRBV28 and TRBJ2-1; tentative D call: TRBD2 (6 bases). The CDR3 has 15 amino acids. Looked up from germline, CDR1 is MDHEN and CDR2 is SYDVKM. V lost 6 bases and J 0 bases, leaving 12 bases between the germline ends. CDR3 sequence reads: CASRLDGSSYNEQFF. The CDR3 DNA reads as TGTGCCAGCAGGTTGGACGGGAGCTCCTACAATGAGCAGTTCTTC.

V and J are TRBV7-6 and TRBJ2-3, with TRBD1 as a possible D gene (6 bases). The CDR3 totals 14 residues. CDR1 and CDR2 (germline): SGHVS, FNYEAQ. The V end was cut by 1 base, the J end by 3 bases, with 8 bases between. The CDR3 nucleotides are TGTGCCAGCAGCTTAGGGGGGACAACAGATACGCAGTATTTT. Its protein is CASSLGGTTDTQYF.

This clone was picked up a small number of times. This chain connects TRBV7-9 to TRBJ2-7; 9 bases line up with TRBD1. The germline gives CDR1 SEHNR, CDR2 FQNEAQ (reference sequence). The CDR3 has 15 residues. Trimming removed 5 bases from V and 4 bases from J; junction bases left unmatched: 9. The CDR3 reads CASSLTVQGAYEQYF. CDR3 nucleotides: TGTGCCAGCAGCCTGACCGTACAGGGGGCATACGAGCAGTACTTC.

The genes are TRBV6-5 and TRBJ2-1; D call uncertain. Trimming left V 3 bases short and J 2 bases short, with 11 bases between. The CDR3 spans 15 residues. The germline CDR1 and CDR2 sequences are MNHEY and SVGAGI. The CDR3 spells CASSYTGSTYNEQFF. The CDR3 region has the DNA TGTGCCAGCAGTTATACGGGTTCTACCTACAATGAGCAGTTCTTC.

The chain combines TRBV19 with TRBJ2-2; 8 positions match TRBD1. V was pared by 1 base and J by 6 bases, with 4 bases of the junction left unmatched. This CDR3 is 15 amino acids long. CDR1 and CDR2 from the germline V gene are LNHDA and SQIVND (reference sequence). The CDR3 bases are TGTGCCAGTAGTATAGGACAGGGGAAGGCCGGGGAGCTGTTTTTT. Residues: CASSIGQGKAGELFF.

The CDR3 reads CASSWGGNEQFF. For the CDR3, the DNA is TGTGCCAGCAGCTGGGGCGGTAATGAGCAGTTCTTC. The chain is built from TRBV5-6 and TRBJ2-1; a weak D match, TRBD1 (5 bases). The germline CDR1 and CDR2 sequences are SGHDT and YYEEEE. The CDR3 spans 12 residues. Trimming took off 3 bases at V and 7 bases at J, with 8 bases between the two ends. Complete variable domain (other parts from reference TRBV5-6 and TRBJ2-1): DAGVTQSPTHLIKTRGQQVTLRCSPKSGHDTVSWYQQALGQGPQFIFQYYEEEERQRGNFPDRFSGHQFPNYSSELNVNALLLGDSALYLCASSWGGNEQFFGPGTRLTVL.

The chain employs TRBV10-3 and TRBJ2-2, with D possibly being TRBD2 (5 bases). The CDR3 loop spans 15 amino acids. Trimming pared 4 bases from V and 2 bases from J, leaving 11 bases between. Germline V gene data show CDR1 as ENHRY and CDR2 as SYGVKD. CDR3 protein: CAISAESGNTGELFF. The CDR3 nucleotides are TGTGCCATCAGTGCGGAAAGCGGAAACACCGGGGAGCTGTTTTTT.

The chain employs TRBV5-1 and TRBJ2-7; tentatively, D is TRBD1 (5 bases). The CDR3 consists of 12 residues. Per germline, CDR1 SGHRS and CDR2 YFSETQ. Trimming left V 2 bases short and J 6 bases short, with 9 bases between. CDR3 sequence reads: CASSFQGGEQYF. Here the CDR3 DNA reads TGCGCCAGCAGCTTCCAGGGCGGCGAGCAGTACTTC. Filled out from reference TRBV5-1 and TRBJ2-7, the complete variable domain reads KAGVTQTPRYLIKTRGQQVTLSCSPISGHRSVSWYQQTPGQGLQFLFEYFSETQRNKGNFPGRFSGRQFSNSRSEMNVSTLELGDSALYLCASSFQGGEQYFGPGTRLTVT.

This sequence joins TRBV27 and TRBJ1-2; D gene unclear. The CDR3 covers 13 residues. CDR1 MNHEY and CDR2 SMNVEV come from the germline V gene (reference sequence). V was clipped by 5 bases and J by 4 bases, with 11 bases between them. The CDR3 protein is CASSNGPSYGYTF. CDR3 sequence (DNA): TGTGCCAGCAGTAACGGACCGAGCTATGGCTACACCTTC.

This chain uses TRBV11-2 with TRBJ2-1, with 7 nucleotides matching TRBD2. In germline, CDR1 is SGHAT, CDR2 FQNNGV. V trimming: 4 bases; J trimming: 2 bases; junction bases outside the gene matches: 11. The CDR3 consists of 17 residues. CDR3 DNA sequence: TGTGCCAGCAGCTCCGAGGTGGGAGGGTTTGCCTACAATGAGCAGTTCTTC. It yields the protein CASSSEVGGFAYNEQFF.

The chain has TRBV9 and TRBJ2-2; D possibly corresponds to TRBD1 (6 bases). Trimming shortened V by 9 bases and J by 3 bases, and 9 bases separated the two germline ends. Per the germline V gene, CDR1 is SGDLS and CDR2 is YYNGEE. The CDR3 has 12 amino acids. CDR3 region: CATEGDTGELFF. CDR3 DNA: TGTGCCACCGAGGGGGACACCGGGGAGCTGTTTTTT.

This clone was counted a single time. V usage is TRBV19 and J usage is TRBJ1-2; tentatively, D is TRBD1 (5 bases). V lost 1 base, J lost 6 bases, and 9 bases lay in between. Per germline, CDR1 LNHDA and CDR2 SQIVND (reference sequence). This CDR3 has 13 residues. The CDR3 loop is CASSIGEGNGYTF. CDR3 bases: TGTGCCAGTAGTATAGGGGAGGGGAATGGCTACACCTTC.

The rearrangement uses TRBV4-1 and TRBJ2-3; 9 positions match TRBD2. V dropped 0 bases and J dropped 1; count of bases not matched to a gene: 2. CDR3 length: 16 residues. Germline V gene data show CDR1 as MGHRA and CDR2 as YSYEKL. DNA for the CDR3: TGCGCCAGCAGCCAAGAAGGCGGGAGGGGCACAGATACGCAGTATTTT. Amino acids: CASSQEGGRGTDTQYF.

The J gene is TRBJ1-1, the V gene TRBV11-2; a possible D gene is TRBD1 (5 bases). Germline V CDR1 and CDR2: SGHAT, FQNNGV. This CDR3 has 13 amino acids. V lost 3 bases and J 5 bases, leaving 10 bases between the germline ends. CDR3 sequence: CASSLEGETEAFF. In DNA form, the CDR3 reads TGTGCCAGCAGCTTGGAAGGGGAAACTGAAGCTTTCTTT.

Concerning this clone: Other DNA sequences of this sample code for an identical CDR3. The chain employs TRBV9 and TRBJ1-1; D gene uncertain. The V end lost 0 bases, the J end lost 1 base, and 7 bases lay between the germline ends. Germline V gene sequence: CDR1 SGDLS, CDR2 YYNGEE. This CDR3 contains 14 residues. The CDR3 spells CASSVGAGNTEAFF. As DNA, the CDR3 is TGTGCCAGCAGCGTAGGAGCAGGGAACACTGAAGCTTTCTTT.

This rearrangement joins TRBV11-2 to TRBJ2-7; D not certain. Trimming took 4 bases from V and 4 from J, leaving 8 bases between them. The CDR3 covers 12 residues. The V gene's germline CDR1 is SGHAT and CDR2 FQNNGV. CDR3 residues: CASSSDGYEQYF. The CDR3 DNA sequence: TGTGCCAGCAGCTCGGACGGGTACGAGCAGTACTTC.

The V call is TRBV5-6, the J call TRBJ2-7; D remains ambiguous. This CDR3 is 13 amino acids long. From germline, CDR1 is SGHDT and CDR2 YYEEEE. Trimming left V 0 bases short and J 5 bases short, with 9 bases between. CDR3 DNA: TGTGCCAGCAGCTTGGGGGTGCTCCACGAGCAGTACTTC. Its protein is CASSLGVLHEQYF.

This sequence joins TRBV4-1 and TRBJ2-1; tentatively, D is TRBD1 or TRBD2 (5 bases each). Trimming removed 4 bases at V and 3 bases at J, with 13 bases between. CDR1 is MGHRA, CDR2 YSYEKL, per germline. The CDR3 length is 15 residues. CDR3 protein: CASSPMRGNYNEQFF. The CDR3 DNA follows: TGCGCCAGCAGCCCCATGAGGGGTAACTACAATGAGCAGTTCTTC.

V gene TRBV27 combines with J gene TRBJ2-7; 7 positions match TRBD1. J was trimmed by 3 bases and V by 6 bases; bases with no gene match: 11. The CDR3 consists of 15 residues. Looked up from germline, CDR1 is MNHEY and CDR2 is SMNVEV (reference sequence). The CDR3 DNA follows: TGTGCCAGCAGCTTTCACAGGGGATCTCTCTACGAGCAGTACTTC. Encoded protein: CASSFHRGSLYEQYF.

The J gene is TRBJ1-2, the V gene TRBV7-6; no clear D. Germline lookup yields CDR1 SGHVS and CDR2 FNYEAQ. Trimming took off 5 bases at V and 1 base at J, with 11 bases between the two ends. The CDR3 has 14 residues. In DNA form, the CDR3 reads TGTGCCAGCAGCCCAGGTTGGGGTAACTATGGCTACACCTTC. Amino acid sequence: CASSPGWGNYGYTF.

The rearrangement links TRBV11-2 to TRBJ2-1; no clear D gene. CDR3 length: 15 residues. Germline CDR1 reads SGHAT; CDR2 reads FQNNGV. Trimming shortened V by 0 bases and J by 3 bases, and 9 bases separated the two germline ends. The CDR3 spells CASSLDGRSYNEQFF. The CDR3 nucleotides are TGTGCCAGCAGCTTAGACGGACGCAGCTACAATGAGCAGTTCTTC.

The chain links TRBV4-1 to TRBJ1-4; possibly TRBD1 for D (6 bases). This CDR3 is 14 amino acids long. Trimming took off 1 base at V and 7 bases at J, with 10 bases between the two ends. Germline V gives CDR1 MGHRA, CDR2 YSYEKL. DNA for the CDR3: TGCGCCAGCAGCCAAGGAACAGGGATTGAAAAACTGTTTTTT. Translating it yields CASSQGTGIEKLFF.